This T cell receptor (beta chain) was retrieved from a study of T cells in narcolepsy. In the study overall: Donors had narcolepsy type 1 or type 2, or were healthy controls.

Sequenced by immunoSEQ multiplex PCR; TCRdb stores in-frame clones only, minus some. The sample has some 23,000 clones; just under 85% are singletons. V shed 0 bases and J shed 4 bases, with 9 bases lying between them. The CDR3 has 15 residues. CDR1 and CDR2 from the germline V gene are SGHTA and FQGTGA. The sample holds one count of this clone. Specimen: CD45RA- memory CD4+ T cells from PBMCs. This chain links TRBV7-3 with TRBJ2-2; no clear D gene. The TCR comes from a human donor with narcolepsy. The CDR3 reads CASSLTGRFTGELFF. Here the CDR3 DNA reads TGTGCCAGCAGCTTAACAGGACGGTTCACCGGGGAGCTGTTTTTT.